The source of this TCR beta chain is a study of cytomegalovirus exposure and HLA in healthy donors. The PCR was carried out with 60 Vbeta primers and 13 Jbeta primers. The protocol was immunoSEQ multiplex PCR, while the TCRdb copy is restricted to in-frame clones and leaves out a portion. The repertoire holds roughly 130,000 clones, about 76% seen once, with about 0.74% in the top ten. This receptor was taken from a man younger than 35 in good health and CMV-seronegative. Sequencing input: PBMCs.

The CDR3 region is CASSLDQRGGNTEAFF. The CDR3 DNA reads TGTGCCAGCAGCTTAGATCAGAGGGGAGGGAACACTGAAGCTTTCTTT. This chain uses TRBV11-2 with TRBJ1-1, with TRBD1 as a possible D gene (5 bases). With 0 bases removed from V and 1 base from J, the gap between germline ends came to 12 bases. This CDR3 spans 16 amino acids. Germline CDR1 is SGHAT and CDR2 is FQNNGV.